The source of this TCR beta chain is a study of T cell responses to AZD1222 COVID-19 vaccine. As concerns this clone: Its specificity is unknown.

V trimming: 4 bases; J trimming: 0 bases; junction bases outside the gene matches: 6. The germline V gene encodes CDR1 SGHDT and CDR2 YYEEEE. There are 16 residues in the CDR3. Sequenced by immunoSEQ multiplex PCR; TCRdb stores in-frame clones only, minus some. Among some 140,000 clones listed, over 85% were seen once. Findings and caveats of the study: Possibly, clonal diversity was underestimated; donors were largely white British and included more females. Breadth and depth of Spike-specific TCRs rose after two AZD1222 doses. No day 14 peak samples; only post-peak repertoires were characterized.

The chain has TRBV5-6 and TRBJ2-1; 8 positions match TRBD2. The specimen comprised peripheral blood, sampled on day 0 of AZD1222 vaccination. This TCR was recovered from an adult in good health. For the CDR3, the DNA is TGTGCCAGCAGCCCGGTCGGGGGGGGCTCCTACAATGAGCAGTTCTTC. It is translated as CASSPVGGGSYNEQFF.